This section outlines one T cell receptor beta chain sequence together with its context. Other DNA variants within this sample encode the same CDR3. These data are taken from a study of T cell changes during pregnancy in multiple sclerosis. The data were produced by immunoSEQ multiplex PCR, yet TCRdb's version contains in-frame clones alone and is incomplete. The sample holds tens of thousands of clones, over 85% seen once. The CDR3 is 13 residues long. Trimming removed 4 bases from V and 4 bases from J, with 12 bases in between. Germline-derived CDR1 and CDR2 are SGDLS and YYNGEE. The chain couples TRBV9 to TRBJ2-7; perhaps TRBD1 as D (6 bases). This material consisted of peripheral blood, taken in the third trimester of pregnancy. This sequence was found in a female donor in good health, enrolled as a control in a pregnancy study. For the CDR3, the DNA is TGTGCCAGCAGCCTTGGGCAGGGGTACGAGCAGTACTTC. This encodes CASSLGQGYEQYF. The variable domain in full, with the rest retrieved from reference TRBV9 and TRBJ2-7, is DSGVTQTPKHLITATGQRVTLRCSPRSGDLSVYWYQQSLDQGLQFLIQYYNGEERAKGNILERFSAQQFPDLHSELNLSSLELGDSALYFCASSLGQGYEQYFGPGTRLTVT.